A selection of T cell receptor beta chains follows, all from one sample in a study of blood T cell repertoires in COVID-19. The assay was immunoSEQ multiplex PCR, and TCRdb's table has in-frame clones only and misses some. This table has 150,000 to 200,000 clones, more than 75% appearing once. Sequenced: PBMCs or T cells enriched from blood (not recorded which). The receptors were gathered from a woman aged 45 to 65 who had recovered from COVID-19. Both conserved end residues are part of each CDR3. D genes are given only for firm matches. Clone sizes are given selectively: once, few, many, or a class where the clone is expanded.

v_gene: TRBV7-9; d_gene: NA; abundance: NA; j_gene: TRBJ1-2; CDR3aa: CASSPRGGADGYGYTF; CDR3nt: TGTGCCAGCAGCCCAAGAGGGGGGGCGGATGGCTATGGCTACACCTTC
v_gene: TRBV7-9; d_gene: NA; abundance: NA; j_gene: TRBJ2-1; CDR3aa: CASSLGQNEQFF; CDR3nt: TGTGCCAGCAGCTTAGGCCAGAATGAGCAGTTCTTC
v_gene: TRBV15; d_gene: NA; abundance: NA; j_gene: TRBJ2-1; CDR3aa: CATQGGSSYNEQFF; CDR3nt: TGTGCCACCCAAGGGGGTAGCTCCTACAATGAGCAGTTCTTC
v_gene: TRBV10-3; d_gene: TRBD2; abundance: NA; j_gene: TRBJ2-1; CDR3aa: CAISTHSGGDNEQFF; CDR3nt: TGTGCCATCAGTACGCATAGCGGGGGGGACAATGAGCAGTTCTTC
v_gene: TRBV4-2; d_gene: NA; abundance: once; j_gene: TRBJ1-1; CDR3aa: CASSQDEGRFAFF; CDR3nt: TGTGCCAGCAGCCAAGATGAGGGCCGCTTCGCTTTCTTT
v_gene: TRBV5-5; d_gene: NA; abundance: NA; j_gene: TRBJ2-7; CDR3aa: CASSLWEDNEQYF; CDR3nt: TGTGCCAGCAGCCTTTGGGAGGACAACGAGCAGTACTTC
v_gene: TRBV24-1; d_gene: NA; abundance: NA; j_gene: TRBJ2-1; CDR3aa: CATSDSGRNEQFF; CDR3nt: TGTGCCACCAGTGATTCGGGGAGAAATGAGCAGTTCTTC
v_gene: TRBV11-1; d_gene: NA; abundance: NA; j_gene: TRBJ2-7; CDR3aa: CASSLVRRGDYEQYF; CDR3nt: TGTGCCAGCAGCTTAGTGCGGCGGGGCGACTACGAGCAGTACTTC
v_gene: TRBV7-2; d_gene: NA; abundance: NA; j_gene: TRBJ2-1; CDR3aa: CASSLTFSSYNEQFF; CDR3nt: TGTGCCAGCAGCTTAACGTTCAGCTCCTACAATGAGCAGTTCTTC
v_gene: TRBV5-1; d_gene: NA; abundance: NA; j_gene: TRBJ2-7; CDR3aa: CASSLSSHPSSEQYF; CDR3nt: TGCGCCAGCAGCTTGTCGAGCCACCCTTCTTCCGAGCAGTACTTC
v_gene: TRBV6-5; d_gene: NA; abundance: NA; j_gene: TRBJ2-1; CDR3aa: CASSYTLDLLSGEQFF; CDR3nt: TGTGCCAGCAGTTACACTTTGGACTTATTATCCGGTGAGCAGTTCTTC
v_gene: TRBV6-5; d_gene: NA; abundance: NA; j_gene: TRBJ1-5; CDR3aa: CATSREGGGRQPQHF; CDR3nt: TGTGCCACTTCCAGGGAGGGAGGGGGTAGGCAGCCCCAGCATTTT
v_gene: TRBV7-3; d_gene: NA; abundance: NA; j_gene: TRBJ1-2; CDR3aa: CASSFKHSANYGYTF; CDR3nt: TGTGCCAGCAGCTTTAAACATTCCGCTAACTATGGCTACACCTTC
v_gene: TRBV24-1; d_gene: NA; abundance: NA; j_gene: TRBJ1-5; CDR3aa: CATSDRGNQPQHF; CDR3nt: TGTGCCACCAGTGACAGGGGCAATCAGCCCCAGCATTTT
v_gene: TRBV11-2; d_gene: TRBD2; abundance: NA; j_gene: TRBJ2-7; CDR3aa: CASSLVGLADRYEQYF; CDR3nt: TGTGCCAGCAGCTTAGTTGGTCTAGCGGATCGCTACGAGCAGTACTTC
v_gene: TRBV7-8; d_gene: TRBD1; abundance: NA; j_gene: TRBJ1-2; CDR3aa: CASSPRSGTGGSYGYTF; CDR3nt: TGTGCCAGCAGCCCTCGGTCGGGGACAGGGGGTAGCTATGGCTACACCTTC
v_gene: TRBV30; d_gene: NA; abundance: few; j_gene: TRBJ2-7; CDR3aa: CAWSVRGSYEQYF; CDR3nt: TGTGCCTGGAGTGTACGGGGCTCCTACGAGCAGTACTTC
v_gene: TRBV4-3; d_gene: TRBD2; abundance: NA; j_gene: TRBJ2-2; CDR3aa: CASSQSPQTSAGELFF; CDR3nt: TGCGCCAGCAGCCAATCTCCACAGACTAGCGCCGGGGAGCTGTTTTTT
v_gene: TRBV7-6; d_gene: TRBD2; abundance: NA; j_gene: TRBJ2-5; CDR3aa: CASSLELAGTSKETQYF; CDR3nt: TGTGCCAGCAGCTTAGAACTAGCGGGGACCTCGAAAGAGACCCAGTACTTC
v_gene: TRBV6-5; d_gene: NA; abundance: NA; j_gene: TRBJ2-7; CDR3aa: CASSKAVLYEQYF; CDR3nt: TGTGCCAGCAGTAAGGCGGTACTCTACGAGCAGTACTTC
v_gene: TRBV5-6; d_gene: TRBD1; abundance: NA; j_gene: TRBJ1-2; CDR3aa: CASSSTGGHGYTF; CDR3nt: TGTGCCAGCAGCTCAACAGGGGGGCATGGCTACACCTTC
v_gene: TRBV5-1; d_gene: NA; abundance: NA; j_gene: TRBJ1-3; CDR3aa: CASSYQGHRTGNTIYF; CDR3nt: TGCGCCAGCAGCTACCAGGGACACCGAACTGGAAACACCATATATTTT
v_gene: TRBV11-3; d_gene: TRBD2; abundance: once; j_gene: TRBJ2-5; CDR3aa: CASSLGRLAGGRGVETQYF; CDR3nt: TGTGCCAGCAGCTTAGGACGGCTAGCGGGGGGTCGAGGGGTAGAGACCCAGTACTTC
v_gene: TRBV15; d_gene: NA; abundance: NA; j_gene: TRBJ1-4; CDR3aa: CATSRESTGRLALFF; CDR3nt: TGTGCCACCAGCAGAGAGTCAACAGGGAGATTGGCACTGTTTTTT
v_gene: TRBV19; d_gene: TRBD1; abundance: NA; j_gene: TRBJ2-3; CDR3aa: CASSRRQGEGTDTQYF; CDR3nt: TGTGCCAGTAGTAGGAGACAGGGGGAAGGAACAGATACGCAGTATTTT
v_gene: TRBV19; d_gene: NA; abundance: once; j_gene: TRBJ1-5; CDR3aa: CASRGGDPPQHF; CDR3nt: TGTGCCAGTAGGGGGGGAGACCCGCCCCAGCATTTT
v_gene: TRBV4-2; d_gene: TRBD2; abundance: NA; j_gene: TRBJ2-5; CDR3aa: CASSQAGIGASGGAWETQYF; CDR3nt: TGTGCCAGCAGCCAAGCCGGGATAGGGGCTAGCGGGGGGGCCTGGGAGACCCAGTACTTC
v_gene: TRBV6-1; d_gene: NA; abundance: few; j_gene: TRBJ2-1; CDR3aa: CASSDRPPYNEQFF; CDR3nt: TGTGCCAGCAGTGACAGGCCTCCCTACAATGAGCAGTTCTTC